One TCR beta chain is described in this entry. What it recognizes is unknown. This CDR3 has 15 amino acids. The germline V gene has CDR1 GTSNPN and CDR2 SVGIG (reference sequence). With 2 bases clipped from V and 3 bases from J, the junction kept 5 bases outside the gene matches. The sample comes from a study of cytomegalovirus exposure and HLA in healthy donors. Study observations and caveats: Information on immune exposure was restricted to one variable (CMV serostatus).

Primers included in the PCR were 60 Vbeta and 13 Jbeta primers. Profiling relied on immunoSEQ multiplex PCR, and the TCRdb table lists in-frame clones only, not all of them. The sample holds 90,000 to 150,000 clones; roughly 76% are singletons and the top ten take roughly an eighth. Sequencing was performed on PBMCs. This chain uses TRBV30 with TRBJ1-3; 9 bases map to TRBD1. This receptor was obtained from a middle-aged woman in good health and CMV-seropositive. This CDR3 is CAWSIQGAGGNTIYF. The CDR3 bases are TGTGCCTGGAGTATACAGGGGGCCGGTGGAAACACCATATATTTT.